These T cell receptor beta chains were read from a single sample in a study of CD8+ T cells in alopecia areata. Clones were read by immunoSEQ multiplex PCR, and TCRdb kept only the in-frame ones, dropping some. The sample records 35,000 or so clones, nearly 55% being singletons. What was sequenced was CD4+ Tregs sorted from blood. Source of these receptors: a human donor with alopecia areata. Both conserved end residues are part of each CDR3. The D gene is left open where the match is weak. Rows may omit the clone size; those that give it use once, few, many or a size class.

V	length	J	D	size	DNA	CDR3
TRBV6-1	11	TRBJ1-5	NA	NA	TGTGCCAGTGGGTCGCTACAGCCCCAGCATTTT	CASGSLQPQHF
TRBV2	14	TRBJ2-1	NA	NA	TGTGCCAGCAGTGAAGTGGGTAGGTTCGATGAGCAGTTCTTC	CASSEVGRFDEQFF
TRBV7-2	15	TRBJ1-4	NA	few	TGTGCCAGCAGACGCGCCGGGACGTCTAATGAAAAACTGTTTTTT	CASRRAGTSNEKLFF
TRBV5-6	16	TRBJ1-2	NA	NA	TGTGCCAGCAGCCAATCCCGGTGGCCAGGCCCCTATGGCTACACCTTC	CASSQSRWPGPYGYTF
TRBV30	14	TRBJ1-3	NA	NA	TGTGCCTGGAGTGTCGGAGTTCCTGGAAACACCATATATTTT	CAWSVGVPGNTIYF
TRBV2	14	TRBJ2-5	NA	few	TGTGCCAGCAGTGAAAGTGGTAGCACCGAGACCCAGTACTTC	CASSESGSTETQYF
TRBV11-3	13	TRBJ2-3	NA	once	TGTGCCAGCAGCTTAGGAGGGGCGGATACGCAGTATTTT	CASSLGGADTQYF
TRBV6-5	13	TRBJ1-2	TRBD1	few	TGTGCCTTTGGACAGGATAGTAACTATGGCTACACCTTC	CAFGQDSNYGYTF
TRBV7-9	15	TRBJ2-7	NA	large	TGTGCCAGCAGCTTAGCCCCCACAGTAACTTACGAGCAGTACTTC	CASSLAPTVTYEQYF
TRBV7-2	18	TRBJ2-5	TRBD2	NA	TGTGCCAGCAGCTTATCATCGTTTACTAGCGGGGGGCAAGAGACCCAGTACTTC	CASSLSSFTSGGQETQYF
TRBV6-5	13	TRBJ2-5	TRBD2	NA	TGTGCCAGCAGTTACCAGCGGGGGGAGACCCAGTACTTC	CASSYQRGETQYF
TRBV19	12	TRBJ1-1	NA	NA	TGTGCCAGCAGGGAGACGAACACTGAAGCTTTCTTT	CASRETNTEAFF
TRBV6-5	16	TRBJ2-5	NA	few	TGTGCCAGCAGTTACTCTGCCAGGGGTCGCAAAGAGACCCAGTACTTC	CASSYSARGRKETQYF
TRBV7-2	13	TRBJ1-2	NA	NA	TGTGCCAGCAGCTTAGACAATGGATTGGGCTACACCTTC	CASSLDNGLGYTF
TRBV6-5	12	TRBJ1-1	NA	few	TGTGCCAGCAGCCGAGCTAACACTGAAGCTTTCTTT	CASSRANTEAFF
TRBV5-1	14	TRBJ2-3	NA	NA	NA	CASSSSGDTDTQYF
TRBV7-2	13	TRBJ2-1	NA	NA	TGTGCCAGCACCCATAGGGTAGCGGTTGAGCAGTTCTTC	CASTHRVAVEQFF
TRBV18	14	TRBJ2-7	NA	NA	TGTGCCAGCTCACCGCCCGGGACGGCCTACGAGCAGTACTTC	CASSPPGTAYEQYF
TRBV19	12	TRBJ1-1	NA	NA	TGTGCCAGTATGTTTAGGGGCACTGAAGCTTTCTTT	CASMFRGTEAFF
TRBV5-1	15	TRBJ1-4	TRBD1	NA	TGCGCCAGCACCAGAGCCGGGACAGGGGGTGAAAAACTGTTTTTT	CASTRAGTGGEKLFF
TRBV28	14	TRBJ1-1	NA	few	TGTGTCACTTTGCGCATCGGGGTATACACTGAAGCTTTCTTT	CVTLRIGVYTEAFF
TRBV7-2	16	TRBJ2-3	TRBD1	few	TGTGCCAGCAGCCCAAGGACAGGGGGCAACACAGATACGCAGTATTTT	CASSPRTGGNTDTQYF
TRBV30	13	TRBJ2-2	NA	NA	TGTGCCTTGAGAAGAGGGTACACCGGGGAGCTGTTTTTT	CALRRGYTGELFF
TRBV7-2	15	TRBJ2-1	TRBD2	few	TGTGCCAGCAGTTTTAGCGGGGGGGCCCCCAATGAGCAGTTCTTC	CASSFSGGAPNEQFF
TRBV6-6	15	TRBJ1-2	NA	NA	TGTGCCAGCAGTTACAGTCGAGCAGGGAACTATGGCTACACCTTC	CASSYSRAGNYGYTF
TRBV7-2	14	TRBJ2-1	NA	NA	TGTGCCAGCAGCACCAACCCGCGGGGCCGGGAGCAGTTCTTC	CASSTNPRGREQFF
TRBV4-3	15	TRBJ1-4	TRBD1	medium-sized	TGCGCCAGCAGCCAGGACAGGGCCCCTAATGAAAAACTGTTTTTT	CASSQDRAPNEKLFF
TRBV5-1	13	TRBJ1-5	NA	NA	TGCGCCAGCAGCTTGGGAGAAAATCAGCCCCAGCATTTT	CASSLGENQPQHF